This is a list of T cell receptor beta chains from one sample in a study of blood T cells in healthy people across ages. TCRdb re-derived calls from the 5' RACE reads in MiXCR, one entry per CDR3 protein. This sample has 600,000 to 850,000 distinct CDR3 sequences, with more than 20% found just once. These same records also appear under a second study, on T cells of mothers and their children.

Sequenced material: blood. All receptors derive from a boy aged 5-17 years in good health. The CDR3 runs from the conserved cysteine through the conserved F or W.

v_call	j_call	cdr3_aa
TRBV27	TRBJ1-1	CASSFLGGTEAFF
TRBV3-1	TRBJ2-7	CASSRDFLNYEQYF
TRBV6-1	TRBJ2-7	CASSPWGQGGHYEQYF
TRBV20-1	TRBJ1-2	CSARSGLGGYTF
TRBV20-1	TRBJ1-5	CSASGPTNQPQHF
TRBV7-8	TRBJ2-5	CASSTSPSYSETQYF
TRBV4-3	TRBJ2-2	CASSHRTSYIAGELFF
TRBV28	TRBJ1-6	CASSPPGTGSSPLHF
TRBV6-1	TRBJ2-1	CASTPWTYNEQFF
TRBV12-3/TRBV12-4	.	CASSPRLYYEQYF
TRBV20-1	TRBJ2-7	CSARSRQGAYEQYF
TRBV6-1	TRBJ2-7	CASSDLPGVYEQYF
TRBV7-2	TRBJ2-5	CASSLLGASGRVRETQYF
TRBV29-1	TRBJ2-1	CSENRGTEQFF
TRBV7-9	TRBJ2-7	CASSFHYEQYF
TRBV11-2	TRBJ2-3	CASNIPSTDTQYF
TRBV3-1	TRBJ1-2	CASSQAGVSYGYTF
TRBV7-3	TRBJ2-5	CASSSGGVRDEETQYF
TRBV7-9	TRBJ1-4	CASSLDRGIEKLFF
TRBV4-2	TRBJ2-3	CASSQEGADTQYF
TRBV20-1	TRBJ2-3	CSARDQTGGRVDTQYF
TRBV7-2	TRBJ2-2	CASSLRADTGELFF
TRBV28	TRBJ1-4	CASSATGFGPEEKLFF
TRBV5-1	TRBJ2-7	CASSLEGTDPREQYF
TRBV7-3	TRBJ1-1	CASSLMGGAGEAFF
TRBV20-1	TRBJ2-5	CSASSSFYQETQYF
TRBV3-1	TRBJ2-7	CASSLSGNPYEQYF
TRBV28	TRBJ2-1	CASSLRGDILDEQFF
TRBV29-1	.	CSARGRSYEQYF